One and the same sample provided the 27 T cell receptor beta chains below, sequenced in a study of cytomegalovirus exposure and HLA in healthy donors. PCR employed 60 Vbeta and 13 Jbeta primers. Data came from immunoSEQ multiplex PCR; TCRdb stores just in-frame clones and leaves some out. The table records roughly 150,000 clones, over 60% of them present only once. Specimen: PBMCs. The receptors were sampled from a man aged 40-50 years in good health and CMV-seronegative.

This clone was seen a few times. The V and J genes are TRBV28 and TRBJ1-4, with no clear D. V was shortened by 5 bases and J by 8 bases, with 12 bases between the two germline ends. The CDR3 has 13 amino acids. The germline V gene encodes CDR1 MDHEN and CDR2 SYDVKM. The CDR3 protein is CASSPPSGEKLFF. The DNA for the CDR3 is TGTGCCAGCAGTCCCCCCTCCGGGGAAAAACTGTTTTTT. The full variable domain, its missing parts supplied by reference TRBV28 and TRBJ1-4, is DVKVTQSSRYLVKRTGEKVFLECVQDMDHENMFWYRQDPGLGLRLIYFSYDVKMKEKGDIPEGYSVSREKKERFSLILESASTNQTSMYLCASSPPSGEKLFFGSGTQLSVL.

The rearrangement joins TRBV5-6 to TRBJ2-4; 9 positions match TRBD1. The germline CDR1 and CDR2 sequences are SGHDT and YYEEEE. The CDR3 loop spans 14 amino acids. Trimming cost V 4 bases and J 8 bases; bases outside gene matches: 7. CDR3 protein: CASSHRQGVYIQYF. As DNA, the CDR3 is TGTGCCAGCAGCCATCGACAGGGGGTGTACATTCAGTACTTC.

The chain has TRBV29-1 and TRBJ2-5, with D uncertain. The CDR3 is 14 amino acids. Germline CDR1 reads SQVTM; CDR2 reads ANQGSEA. V lost 4 bases and J lost 1, with 13 bases in between. In nucleotides, the CDR3 is TGCAGCGTTGGCCAGATAAATCTCCAAGAGACCCAGTACTTC. Translation: CSVGQINLQETQYF.

The chain carries TRBV4-1 and TRBJ1-2, with D possibly matching TRBD1 (5 bases). Germline V lookup: CDR1 MGHRA, CDR2 YSYEKL. This CDR3 contains 15 residues. With 4 bases removed from V and 4 bases from J, the gap between germline ends came to 16 bases. The CDR3 DNA reads TGCGCCAGCAGCCTGCGATGGGGGGTTGCCTATGGCTACACCTTC. It is translated as CASSLRWGVAYGYTF.

The V and J genes are TRBV11-2 and TRBJ1-1; no clear D. In germline, CDR1 is SGHAT, CDR2 FQNNGV. The CDR3 consists of 15 residues. V was pared by 0 bases and J by 3 bases, with 11 bases between. The CDR3, as DNA: TGTGCCAGCAGCTTAGATCAACGGTTCGACACTGAAGCTTTCTTT. Its protein is CASSLDQRFDTEAFF.

The rearrangement uses TRBV9 and TRBJ2-3, with 10 bases fitting TRBD2. The CDR3 runs 16 residues. CDR1 is SGDLS, CDR2 YYNGEE, per germline. V shed 0 bases and J 5 bases; nucleotides not matched to a gene: 6. The CDR3 DNA reads as TGTGCCAGCAGCGTAGGAGCGGGAGGGCCCATAGATACGCAGTATTTT. Protein product: CASSVGAGGPIDTQYF.

This clone was seen just once. V is TRBV6-5 and J is TRBJ2-6; maybe TRBD1 (6 bases). Trimming shortened V by 0 bases and J by 19 bases, and 19 bases separated the two germline ends. Germline V gives CDR1 MNHEY, CDR2 SVGAGI. The CDR3 covers 14 residues. CDR3: CASSYSGRDTPQTF. CDR3 coding DNA: TGTGCCAGCAGTTACTCGGGTCGGGACACCCCCCAAACTTTC.

The chain uses TRBV29-1 and TRBJ2-2; maybe TRBD1 (5 bases). CDR1 and CDR2 from the germline V gene are SQVTM and ANQGSEA. Deletions cut 5 bases from V and 1 base from J, with 14 bases between. The CDR3 loop spans 15 amino acids. In DNA, the CDR3 is TGCAGCGTTAATTCCTGGCAGGGGAACACCGGGGAGCTGTTTTTT. Translated, it gives CSVNSWQGNTGELFF.

The gene calls are TRBV30 and TRBJ2-2; maybe TRBD1 (5 bases). CDR1 and CDR2 (germline): GTSNPN, SVGIG (reference sequence). The CDR3 extends over 16 amino acids. Trimming shortened V by 0 bases and J by 5 bases, and 16 bases separated the two germline ends. This chain's CDR3 is CAWSVLRQPTTGELFF. The CDR3 bases are TGTGCCTGGAGTGTACTGAGACAGCCTACTACCGGGGAGCTGTTTTTT.

In its sample, this clone was seen once. The chain joins TRBV5-1 to TRBJ2-3; the match to TRBD2 covers 13 bases. CDR1 is SGHRS, CDR2 YFSETQ, per germline. The CDR3 covers 15 residues. V lost 5 bases and J lost 5; bases outside the gene matches: 5. CDR3 loop: CASSTSGGAGDTQYF. DNA for the CDR3: TGCGCCAGCAGTACTAGCGGGGGGGCCGGAGATACGCAGTATTTT.

This clone was detected only a few times. The chain links TRBV9 to TRBJ2-3; D is perhaps TRBD2 (6 bases). The CDR3 spans 15 residues. V dropped 4 bases and J dropped 5 bases, with 17 bases sitting between them. CDR1 and CDR2 (germline): SGDLS, YYNGEE. CDR3 bases: TGTGCCAGCAGCATACCGGACAAAGCGGGAGATACGCAGTATTTT. The encoded protein is CASSIPDKAGDTQYF.

The chain uses TRBV7-9 and TRBJ2-5, with TRBD2 matching over 12 bases. The V gene end was trimmed by 1 base and the J gene end by 2 bases; junction bases not matched to a gene: 5. Germline V CDR1 and CDR2: SEHNR, FQNEAQ (reference sequence). The CDR3 length is 17 residues. The CDR3 is CASSLVGLAGGQETQYF. CDR3 bases: TGTGCCAGCAGCTTAGTCGGGCTAGCGGGAGGGCAAGAGACCCAGTACTTC.

This chain joins TRBV19 and TRBJ2-2; 8 nucleotides match TRBD1. Losses at the gene ends were 5 bases for V and 9 bases for J; bases not matched to a gene: 8. The germline V gene encodes CDR1 LNHDA and CDR2 SQIVND (reference sequence). The CDR3 length is 14 residues. This CDR3 reads CASSAGQGIWELFF. The CDR3 DNA is TGTGCCAGTAGTGCCGGACAGGGAATCTGGGAGCTGTTTTTT. Combining the CDR3 with reference TRBV19 and TRBJ2-2 gives the whole variable domain DGGITQSPKYLFRKEGQNVTLSCEQNLNHDAMYWYRQDPGQGLRLIYYSQIVNDFQKGDIAEGYSVSREKKESFPLTVTSAQKNPTAFYLCASSAGQGIWELFFGEGSRLTVL.

Only one count was recorded for this clone. CDR3 DNA sequence: TGTGCCAGCAGCCCTGACAGGGGGCGCGTCACTGAAGCTTTCTTT. Amino acid sequence: CASSPDRGRVTEAFF. The chain has TRBV5-6 and TRBJ1-1; 10 positions match TRBD1. Trimming removed 4 bases from V and 4 bases from J; junction bases left unmatched: 7. The CDR3 runs to 15 residues. The germline V gene has CDR1 SGHDT and CDR2 YYEEEE.

The chain uses TRBV19 and TRBJ2-7, with 9 positions matching TRBD2. The CDR3 contains 13 residues. V lost 6 bases and J lost 1; bases outside the gene matches: 1. Germline-derived CDR1 and CDR2 are LNHDA and SQIVND (reference sequence). The CDR3 loop reads CASRAGGSYEQYF. The CDR3 DNA sequence: TGTGCCAGTAGAGCGGGGGGATCCTACGAGCAGTACTTC. Full variable domain (remainder filled in from reference TRBV19 and TRBJ2-7): DGGITQSPKYLFRKEGQNVTLSCEQNLNHDAMYWYRQDPGQGLRLIYYSQIVNDFQKGDIAEGYSVSREKKESFPLTVTSAQKNPTAFYLCASRAGGSYEQYFGPGTRLTVT.

The chain's CDR3 is CASSPDFLFSGDRDEQFF. The CDR3 nucleotides read TGCGCCAGCAGCCCCGATTTCTTGTTTTCGGGAGATCGGGATGAGCAGTTCTTC. The chain recombines TRBV4-3 with TRBJ2-1; D perhaps matches TRBD2 (6 bases). Looked up from germline, CDR1 is LGHNA and CDR2 is YSLEER. V lost 4 bases, J lost 8 bases, and 27 bases lay in between. The CDR3 totals 18 residues.

The chain is built from TRBV7-2 and TRBJ2-1, with D unresolved. This CDR3 region has 15 residues. Germline CDR1 is SGHTA and CDR2 is FQGNSA. Trimming stripped 3 bases from V and 6 bases from J, with 15 bases between. Here the CDR3 DNA reads TGTGCCAGCAGCTTTTACCCCCTCACGGGCAATGAGCAGTTCTTC. This codes for CASSFYPLTGNEQFF.

Notes on this clone: This same CDR3 is encoded by further DNA sequences in the sample. This sequence joins TRBV5-4 and TRBJ2-2; 15 nucleotides line up with TRBD2. With V trimmed by 4 bases and J by 4 bases, 11 bases remained unmatched. The CDR3 has 19 amino acids. Germline V gene sequence: CDR1 SGHNT, CDR2 YYREEE (reference sequence). CDR3 sequence reads: CASSPPGLAGGRGTGELFF. The CDR3 DNA reads as TGTGCCAGCAGCCCTCCGGGACTAGCGGGAGGCCGGGGCACCGGGGAGCTGTTTTTT.

The count of this clone is one. The chain links TRBV5-1 to TRBJ2-7; D is possibly TRBD1 (5 bases). V was shortened by 0 bases and J by 2 bases, with 9 bases between the two germline ends. CDR1 and CDR2 from the germline V gene are SGHRS and YFSETQ. This CDR3 region has 14 residues. In DNA form, the CDR3 reads TGCGCCAGCAGCTTGGCCCAGGGTGCCTACGAGCAGTACTTC. Its protein is CASSLAQGAYEQYF. Filled out from reference TRBV5-1 and TRBJ2-7, the complete variable domain reads KAGVTQTPRYLIKTRGQQVTLSCSPISGHRSVSWYQQTPGQGLQFLFEYFSETQRNKGNFPGRFSGRQFSNSRSEMNVSTLELGDSALYLCASSLAQGAYEQYFGPGTRLTVT.

This chain uses TRBV7-2 with TRBJ2-3; D is perhaps TRBD2 (5 bases). V lost 1 base and J lost 0, with 11 bases in between. The CDR3 spans 16 residues. Germline assignment: CDR1 SGHTA and CDR2 FQGNSA. CDR3: CASSLGASTSTDTQYF. The DNA for the CDR3 is TGTGCCAGCAGCTTAGGGGCTAGCACTAGCACAGATACGCAGTATTTT. The whole variable domain, remainder taken from reference TRBV7-2 and TRBJ2-3, is GAGVSQSPSNKVTEKGKDVELRCDPISGHTALYWYRQSLGQGLEFLIYFQGNSAPDKSGLPSDRFSAERTGGSVSTLTIQRTQQEDSAVYLCASSLGASTSTDTQYFGPGTRLTVL.

This clone has a handful of counts. The chain is built from TRBV29-1 and TRBJ1-1, with D perhaps matching TRBD1 (6 bases). Looked up from germline, CDR1 is SQVTM and CDR2 is ANQGSEA. The V and J ends lost 4 bases and 6 bases respectively, with 12 bases between them. CDR3 length: 12 amino acids. DNA of the CDR3: TGCAGCGTTGTTTCAGGGGCGGCTGAAGCTTTCTTT. This sequence encodes CSVVSGAAEAFF.

This clone was observed a handful of times. J is TRBJ2-1 and V is TRBV2, with 11 bases that match TRBD2. CDR3 length equals 19 residues. Germline lookup yields CDR1 SNHLY and CDR2 FYNNEI. Trimming cost V 4 bases and J 1 base; bases outside gene matches: 12. CDR3 DNA sequence: TGTGCCAGCAGTGGGCCTAGCGGGGGGAGTGCGGGGTCCTACAATGAGCAGTTCTTC. This gives the protein CASSGPSGGSAGSYNEQFF.

The gene calls are TRBV7-2 and TRBJ2-7; TRBD1 aligns across 7 bases. In germline, CDR1 is SGHTA, CDR2 FQGNSA. J gave up 3 bases and V 6 bases, and 5 bases lay outside the gene matches. There are 13 residues in the CDR3. The DNA for the CDR3 is TGTGCCAGCAGATCGGGACAGATCTACGAGCAGTACTTC. Protein sequence: CASRSGQIYEQYF.

This clone was seen a few times. This chain uses TRBV6-1 with TRBJ1-5; TRBD1 is a possible D gene (5 bases). Germline CDR1 and CDR2: MNHNS and SASEGT. This CDR3 comprises 13 residues. V lost 5 bases to trimming and J lost 8 bases, with 13 bases between them. The CDR3 loop is CASSSRDLEPQHF. The CDR3 DNA sequence: TGTGCCAGCAGTTCCAGGGATCTGGAGCCCCAGCATTTT.

The chain uses TRBV28 and TRBJ2-3, with TRBD2 matching 7 bases. The germline V gene encodes CDR1 MDHEN and CDR2 SYDVKM. The CDR3 is 15 residues long. V lost 5 bases, J lost 2 bases, and 7 bases stayed unmatched. The CDR3 bases are TGTGCCAGCAGTCCCCGGGGGGAGGCCACAGATACGCAGTATTTT. Translation gives CASSPRGEATDTQYF.

This rearrangement joins TRBV6-5 to TRBJ2-1; 14 positions agree with TRBD2. This CDR3 is 15 amino acids long. Germline lookup yields CDR1 MNHEY and CDR2 SVGAGI. Germline trimming cut 5 bases from V and 9 bases from J; bases unmatched to any gene: 6. Written as DNA, the CDR3 is TGTGCCAGCAGTACTTGGACTAGCGGGGGGTCTGAGCAGTTCTTC. Its protein product is CASSTWTSGGSEQFF.

This clone was observed a few times. The chain combines TRBV29-1 with TRBJ2-1; 13 nucleotides match TRBD2. The germline V gene encodes CDR1 SQVTM and CDR2 ANQGSEA. CDR3 length equals 15 residues. Germline trimming cut 5 bases from V and 5 bases from J; bases unmatched to any gene: 6. The CDR3 DNA reads as TGCAGCGTTCTGCCGGGACTAGCGGGGAACAATGAGCAGTTCTTC. As protein: CSVLPGLAGNNEQFF.